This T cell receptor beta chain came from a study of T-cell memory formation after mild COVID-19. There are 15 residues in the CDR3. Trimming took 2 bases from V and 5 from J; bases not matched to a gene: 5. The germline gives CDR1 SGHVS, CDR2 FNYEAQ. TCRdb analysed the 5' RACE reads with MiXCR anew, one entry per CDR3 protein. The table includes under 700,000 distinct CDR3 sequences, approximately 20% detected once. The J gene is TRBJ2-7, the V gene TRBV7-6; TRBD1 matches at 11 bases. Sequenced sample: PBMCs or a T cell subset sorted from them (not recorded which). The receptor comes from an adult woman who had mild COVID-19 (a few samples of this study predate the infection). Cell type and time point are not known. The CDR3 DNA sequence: TGTGCCAGCAGCTTACCGGGACAGGGGGACCACGAGCAGTACTTC. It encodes CASSLPGQGDHEQYF.